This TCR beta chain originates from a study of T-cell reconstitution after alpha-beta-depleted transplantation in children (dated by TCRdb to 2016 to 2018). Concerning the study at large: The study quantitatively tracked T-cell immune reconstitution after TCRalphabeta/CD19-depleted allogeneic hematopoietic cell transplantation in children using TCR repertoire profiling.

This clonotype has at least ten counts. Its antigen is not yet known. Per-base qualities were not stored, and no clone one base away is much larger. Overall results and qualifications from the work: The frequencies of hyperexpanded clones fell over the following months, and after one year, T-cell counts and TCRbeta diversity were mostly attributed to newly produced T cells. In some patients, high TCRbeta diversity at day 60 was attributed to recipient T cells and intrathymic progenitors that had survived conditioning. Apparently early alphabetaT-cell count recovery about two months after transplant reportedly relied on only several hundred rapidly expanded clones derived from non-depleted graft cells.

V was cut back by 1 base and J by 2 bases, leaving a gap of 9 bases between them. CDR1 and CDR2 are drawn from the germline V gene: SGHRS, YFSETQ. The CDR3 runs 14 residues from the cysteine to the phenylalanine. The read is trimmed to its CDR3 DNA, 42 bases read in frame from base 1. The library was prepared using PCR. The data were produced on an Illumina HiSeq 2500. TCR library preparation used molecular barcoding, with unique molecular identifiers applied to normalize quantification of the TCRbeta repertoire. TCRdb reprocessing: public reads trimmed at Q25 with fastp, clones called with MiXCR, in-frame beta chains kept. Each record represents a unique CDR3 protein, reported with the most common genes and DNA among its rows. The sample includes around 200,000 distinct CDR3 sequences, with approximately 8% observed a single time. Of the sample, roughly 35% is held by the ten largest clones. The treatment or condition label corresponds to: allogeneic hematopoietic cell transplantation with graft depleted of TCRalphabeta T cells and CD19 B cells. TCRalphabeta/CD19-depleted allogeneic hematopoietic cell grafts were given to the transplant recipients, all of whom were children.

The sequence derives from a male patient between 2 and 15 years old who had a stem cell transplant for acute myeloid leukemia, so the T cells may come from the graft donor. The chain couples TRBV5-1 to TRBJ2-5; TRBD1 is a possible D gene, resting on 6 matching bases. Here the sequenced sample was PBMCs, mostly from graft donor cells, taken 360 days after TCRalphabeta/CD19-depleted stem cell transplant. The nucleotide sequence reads TGCGCCAGCAGCTTGTATGGACAGCAAGAGACCCAGTACTTC. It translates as CASSLYGQQETQYF.